What follows describes a single T cell receptor beta chain. This sample was taken from a study of blood T cell repertoires in COVID-19. Some clones are missing from TCRdb's copy, which holds only in-frame ones; the method was immunoSEQ multiplex PCR. The sample lists about 310,000 clones, approximately 88% occurring once. In assigning cohorts, the study relied on participant-reported clinical history. This TCR was sampled from a woman aged 18 to 35 who had recovered from COVID-19. The sequencing input was PBMCs or T cells enriched from blood (not recorded which).

The DNA of the CDR3 is TGCGCCAGCAGCTTGGAGGGACAGGGTGTACTATCTGGGGCCAACGTCCTGACTTTC. It specifies CASSLEGQGVLSGANVLTF. The chain is built from TRBV5-1 and TRBJ2-6; 9 bases map to TRBD1. With V trimmed by 0 bases and J by 1 base, 8 bases remained unmatched. The CDR3 sequence is 19 residues long. Germline CDR1 and CDR2: SGHRS and YFSETQ.